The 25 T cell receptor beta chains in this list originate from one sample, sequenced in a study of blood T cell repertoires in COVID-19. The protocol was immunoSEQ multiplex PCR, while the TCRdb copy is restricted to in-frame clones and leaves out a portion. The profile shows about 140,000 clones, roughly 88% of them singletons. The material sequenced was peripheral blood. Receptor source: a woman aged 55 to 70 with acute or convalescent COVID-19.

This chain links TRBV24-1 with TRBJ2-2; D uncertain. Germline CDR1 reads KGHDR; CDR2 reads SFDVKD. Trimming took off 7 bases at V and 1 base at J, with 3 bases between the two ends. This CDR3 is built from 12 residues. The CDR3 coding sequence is TGTGCCACCAGCTGGAACACCGGGGAGCTGTTTTTT. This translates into CATSWNTGELFF.

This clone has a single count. The CDR3 DNA is TGTGCCAGCAGTTACTCCCTACTAGCGGGGGTCCTGGCTCATGAGCAGTTCTTC. It translates to CASSYSLLAGVLAHEQFF. The V call is TRBV6-2 or TRBV6-3, the J call TRBJ2-1; 11 bases map to TRBD2. Looked up from germline, CDR1 is MNHEY and CDR2 is SVGEGT. There are 18 residues in the CDR3. V dropped 0 bases and J dropped 8; count of bases not matched to a gene: 12.

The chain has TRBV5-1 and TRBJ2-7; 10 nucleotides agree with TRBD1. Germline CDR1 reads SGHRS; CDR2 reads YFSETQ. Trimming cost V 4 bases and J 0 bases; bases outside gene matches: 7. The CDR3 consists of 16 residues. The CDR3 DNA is TGCGCCAGCAGCCGGCGCGGACAGGGGGTCTCCTACGAGCAGTACTTC. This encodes CASSRRGQGVSYEQYF.

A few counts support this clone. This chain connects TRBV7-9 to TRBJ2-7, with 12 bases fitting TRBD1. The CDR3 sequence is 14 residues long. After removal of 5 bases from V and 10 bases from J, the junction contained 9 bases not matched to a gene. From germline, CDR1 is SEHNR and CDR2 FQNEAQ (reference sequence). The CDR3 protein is CASSPSGGQGAQYF. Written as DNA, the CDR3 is TGTGCCAGCAGCCCCTCAGGGGGACAGGGGGCTCAGTACTTC. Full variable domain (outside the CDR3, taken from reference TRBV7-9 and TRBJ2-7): DTGVSQNPRHKITKRGQNVTFRCDPISEHNRLYWYRQTLGQGPEFLTYFQNEAQLEKSRLLSDRFSAERPKGSFSTLEIQRTEQGDSAMYLCASSPSGGQGAQYFGPGTRLTVT.

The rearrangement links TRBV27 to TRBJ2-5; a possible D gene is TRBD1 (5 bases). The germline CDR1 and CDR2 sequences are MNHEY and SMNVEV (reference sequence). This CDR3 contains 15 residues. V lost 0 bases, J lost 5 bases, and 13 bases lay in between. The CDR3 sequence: CASSLSWGPWETQYF. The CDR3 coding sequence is TGTGCCAGCAGTTTATCCTGGGGCCCTTGGGAGACCCAGTACTTC.

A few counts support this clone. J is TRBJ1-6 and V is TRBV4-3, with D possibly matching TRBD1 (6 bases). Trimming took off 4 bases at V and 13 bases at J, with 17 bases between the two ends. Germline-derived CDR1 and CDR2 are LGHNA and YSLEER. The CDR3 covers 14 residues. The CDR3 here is CASSLTRTEGPLHF. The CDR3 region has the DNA TGCGCCAGCAGCCTAACCAGGACAGAGGGGCCCCTCCACTTT.

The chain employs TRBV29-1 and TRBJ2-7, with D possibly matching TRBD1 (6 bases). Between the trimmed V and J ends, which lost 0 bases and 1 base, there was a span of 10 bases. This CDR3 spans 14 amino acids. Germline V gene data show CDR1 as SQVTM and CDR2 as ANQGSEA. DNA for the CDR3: TGCAGCGTTGAAGATGGGCAGGGGTCCTACGAGCAGTACTTC. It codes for CSVEDGQGSYEQYF.

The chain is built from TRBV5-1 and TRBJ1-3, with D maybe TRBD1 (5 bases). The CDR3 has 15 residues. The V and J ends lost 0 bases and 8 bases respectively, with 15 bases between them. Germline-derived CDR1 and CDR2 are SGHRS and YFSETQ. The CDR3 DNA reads TGCGCCAGCAGCTTGGGCGGGGGACTAGCGGACACCATATATTTT. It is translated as CASSLGGGLADTIYF.

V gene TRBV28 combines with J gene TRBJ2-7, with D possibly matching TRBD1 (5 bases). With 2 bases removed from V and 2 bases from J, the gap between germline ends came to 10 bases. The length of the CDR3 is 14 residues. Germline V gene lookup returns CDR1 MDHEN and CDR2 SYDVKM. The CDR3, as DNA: TGTGCCAGCAGTTTAGTTCCAGGGACCTACGAGCAGTACTTC. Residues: CASSLVPGTYEQYF. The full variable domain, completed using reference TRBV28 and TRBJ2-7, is DVKVTQSSRYLVKRTGEKVFLECVQDMDHENMFWYRQDPGLGLRLIYFSYDVKMKEKGDIPEGYSVSREKKERFSLILESASTNQTSMYLCASSLVPGTYEQYFGPGTRLTVT.

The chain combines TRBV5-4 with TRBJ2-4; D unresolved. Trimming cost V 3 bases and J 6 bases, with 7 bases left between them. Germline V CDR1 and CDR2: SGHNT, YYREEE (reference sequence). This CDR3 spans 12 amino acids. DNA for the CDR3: TGTGCCAGCAGCTCGCCAGGAAACATTCAGTACTTC. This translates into CASSSPGNIQYF. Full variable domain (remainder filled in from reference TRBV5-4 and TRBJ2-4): ETGVTQSPTHLIKTRGQQVTLRCSSQSGHNTVSWYQQALGQGPQFIFQYYREEENGRGNFPPRFSGLQFPNYSSELNVNALELDDSALYLCASSSPGNIQYFGAGTRLSVL.

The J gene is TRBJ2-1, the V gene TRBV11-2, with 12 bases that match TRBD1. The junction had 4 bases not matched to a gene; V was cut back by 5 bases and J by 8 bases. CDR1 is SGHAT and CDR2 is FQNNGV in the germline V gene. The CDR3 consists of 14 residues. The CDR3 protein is CASSPGQGAYEQFF. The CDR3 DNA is TGTGCCAGCAGCCCGGGACAGGGGGCTTATGAGCAGTTCTTC. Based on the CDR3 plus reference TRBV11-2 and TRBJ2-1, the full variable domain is EAGVAQSPRYKIIEKRQSVAFWCNPISGHATLYWYQQILGQGPKLLIQFQNNGVVDDSQLPKDRFSAERLKGVDSTLKIQPAKLEDSAVYLCASSPGQGAYEQFFGPGTRLTVL.

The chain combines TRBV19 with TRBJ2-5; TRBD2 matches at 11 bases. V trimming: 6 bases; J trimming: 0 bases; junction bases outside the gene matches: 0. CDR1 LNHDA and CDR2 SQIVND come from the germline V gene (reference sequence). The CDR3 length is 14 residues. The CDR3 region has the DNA TGTGCCAGTAGGGGACTAGCGGACCAAGAGACCCAGTACTTC. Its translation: CASRGLADQETQYF.

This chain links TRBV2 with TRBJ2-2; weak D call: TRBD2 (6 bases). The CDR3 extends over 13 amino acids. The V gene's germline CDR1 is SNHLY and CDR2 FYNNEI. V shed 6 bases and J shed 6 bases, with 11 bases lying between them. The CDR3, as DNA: TGTGCCAGCAGGAGACTAGAAGCCGGGGAGCTGTTTTTT. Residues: CASRRLEAGELFF.

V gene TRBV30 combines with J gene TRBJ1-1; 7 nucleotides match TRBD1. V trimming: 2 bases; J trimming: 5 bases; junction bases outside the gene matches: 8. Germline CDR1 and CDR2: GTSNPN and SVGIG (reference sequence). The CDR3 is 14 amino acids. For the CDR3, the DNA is TGTGCCTGGAGTCCTCCGGGACAGCCTACTGAAGCTTTCTTT. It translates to CAWSPPGQPTEAFF.

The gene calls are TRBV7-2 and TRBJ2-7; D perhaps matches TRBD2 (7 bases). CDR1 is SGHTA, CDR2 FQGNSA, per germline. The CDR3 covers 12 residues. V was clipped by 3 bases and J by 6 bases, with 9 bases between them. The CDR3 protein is CASSFGGREQYF. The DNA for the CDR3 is TGTGCCAGCAGCTTCGGGGGGCGCGAGCAGTACTTC.

The CDR3 region is CASSLTGDSYEQYF. The CDR3 DNA is TGCGCCAGCAGCTTAACAGGGGACTCCTACGAGCAGTACTTC. The chain couples TRBV5-1 to TRBJ2-7; TRBD1 aligns across 7 bases. This CDR3 is built from 14 residues. V lost 2 bases and J lost 0; bases outside the gene matches: 2. Germline values: CDR1 SGHRS, CDR2 YFSETQ.

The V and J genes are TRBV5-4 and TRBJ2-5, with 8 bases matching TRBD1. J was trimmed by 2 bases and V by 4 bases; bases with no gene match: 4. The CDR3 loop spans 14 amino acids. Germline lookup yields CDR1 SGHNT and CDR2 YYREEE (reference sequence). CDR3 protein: CASSQQGGQETQYF. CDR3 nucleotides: TGTGCCAGCAGCCAACAGGGGGGTCAAGAGACCCAGTACTTC.

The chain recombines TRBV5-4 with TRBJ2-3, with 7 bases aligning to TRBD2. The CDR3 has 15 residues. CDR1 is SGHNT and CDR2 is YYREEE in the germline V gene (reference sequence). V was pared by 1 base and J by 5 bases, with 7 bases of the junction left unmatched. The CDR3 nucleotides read TGTGCCAGCAGCTTGATCGCGGGGGTTGAAGATACGCAGTATTTT. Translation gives CASSLIAGVEDTQYF. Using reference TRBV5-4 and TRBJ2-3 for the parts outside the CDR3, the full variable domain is ETGVTQSPTHLIKTRGQQVTLRCSSQSGHNTVSWYQQALGQGPQFIFQYYREEENGRGNFPPRFSGLQFPNYSSELNVNALELDDSALYLCASSLIAGVEDTQYFGPGTRLTVL.

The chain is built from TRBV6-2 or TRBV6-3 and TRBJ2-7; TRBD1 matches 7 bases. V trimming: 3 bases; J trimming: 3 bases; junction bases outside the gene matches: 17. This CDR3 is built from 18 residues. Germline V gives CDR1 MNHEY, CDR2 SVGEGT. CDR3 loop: CASSYKLSAGGPLYEQYF. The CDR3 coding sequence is TGTGCCAGCAGTTATAAGTTGTCGGCAGGGGGACCCCTCTACGAGCAGTACTTC.

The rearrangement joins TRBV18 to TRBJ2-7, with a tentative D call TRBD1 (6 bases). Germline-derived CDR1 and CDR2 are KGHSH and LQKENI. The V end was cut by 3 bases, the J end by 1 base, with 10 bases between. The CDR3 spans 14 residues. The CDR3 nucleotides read TGTGCCAGCTCACCCCAGGGGATGTCCTACGAGCAGTACTTC. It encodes CASSPQGMSYEQYF.

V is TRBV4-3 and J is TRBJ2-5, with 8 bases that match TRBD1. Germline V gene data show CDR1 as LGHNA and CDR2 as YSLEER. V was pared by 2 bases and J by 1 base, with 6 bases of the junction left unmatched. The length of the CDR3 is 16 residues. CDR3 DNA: TGCGCCAGCAGCCAATCCATCGGACAGGGCCAAGAGACCCAGTACTTC. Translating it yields CASSQSIGQGQETQYF.

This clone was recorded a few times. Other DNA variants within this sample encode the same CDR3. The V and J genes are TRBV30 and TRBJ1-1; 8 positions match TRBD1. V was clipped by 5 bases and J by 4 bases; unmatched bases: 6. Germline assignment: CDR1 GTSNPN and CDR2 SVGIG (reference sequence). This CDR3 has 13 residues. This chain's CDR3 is CAWSGQGGTEAFF. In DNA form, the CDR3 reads TGTGCCTGGTCCGGACAGGGAGGCACTGAAGCTTTCTTT.

The CDR3 bases are TGTGCCAGCAGTCCAGGGCACGCGGGGGGTGGCACAGATACGCAGTATTTT. Translating it yields CASSPGHAGGGTDTQYF. This chain uses TRBV28 with TRBJ2-3; the match to TRBD2 covers 8 bases. This CDR3 has 17 residues. With 5 bases clipped from V and 1 base from J, the junction kept 11 bases outside the gene matches. Germline V gives CDR1 MDHEN, CDR2 SYDVKM.

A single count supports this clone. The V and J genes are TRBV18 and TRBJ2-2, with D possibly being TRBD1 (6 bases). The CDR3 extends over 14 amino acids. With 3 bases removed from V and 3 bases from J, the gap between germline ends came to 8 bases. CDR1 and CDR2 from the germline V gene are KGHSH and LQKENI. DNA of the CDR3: TGTGCCAGCTCACCGAACAGGGACACCGGGGAGCTGTTTTTT. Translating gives CASSPNRDTGELFF.

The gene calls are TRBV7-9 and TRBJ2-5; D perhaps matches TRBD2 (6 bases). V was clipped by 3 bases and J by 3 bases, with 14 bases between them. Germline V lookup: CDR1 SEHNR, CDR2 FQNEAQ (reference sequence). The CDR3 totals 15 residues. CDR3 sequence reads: CASSFIPSAEETQYF. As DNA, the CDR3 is TGTGCCAGCAGCTTTATCCCTAGCGCCGAAGAGACCCAGTACTTC.